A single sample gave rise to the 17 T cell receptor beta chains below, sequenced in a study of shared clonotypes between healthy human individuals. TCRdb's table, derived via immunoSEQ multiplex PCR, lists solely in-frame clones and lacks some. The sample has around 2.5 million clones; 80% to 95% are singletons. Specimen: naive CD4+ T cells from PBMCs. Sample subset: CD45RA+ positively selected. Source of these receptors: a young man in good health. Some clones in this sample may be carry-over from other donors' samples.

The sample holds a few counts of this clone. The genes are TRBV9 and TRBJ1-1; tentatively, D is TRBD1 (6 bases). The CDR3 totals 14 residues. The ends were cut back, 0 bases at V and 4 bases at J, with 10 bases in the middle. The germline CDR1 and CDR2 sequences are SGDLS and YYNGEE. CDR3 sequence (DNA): TGTGCCAGCAGCGTAGGCAGGGGTGGCACTGAAGCTTTCTTT. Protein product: CASSVGRGGTEAFF.

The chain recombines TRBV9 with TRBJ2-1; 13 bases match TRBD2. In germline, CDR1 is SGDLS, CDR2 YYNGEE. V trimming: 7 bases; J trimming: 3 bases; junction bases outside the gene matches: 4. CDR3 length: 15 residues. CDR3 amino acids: CASGTSGNSYNEQFF. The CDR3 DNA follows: TGTGCCAGCGGGACTAGCGGGAATAGCTACAATGAGCAGTTCTTC.

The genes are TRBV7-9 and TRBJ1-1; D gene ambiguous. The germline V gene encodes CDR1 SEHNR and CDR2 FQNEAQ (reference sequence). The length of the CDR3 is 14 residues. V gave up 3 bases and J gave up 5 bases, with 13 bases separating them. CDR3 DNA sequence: TGTGCCAGCAGCTTCTTTGCGGGCGGAACTGAAGCTTTCTTT. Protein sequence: CASSFFAGGTEAFF.

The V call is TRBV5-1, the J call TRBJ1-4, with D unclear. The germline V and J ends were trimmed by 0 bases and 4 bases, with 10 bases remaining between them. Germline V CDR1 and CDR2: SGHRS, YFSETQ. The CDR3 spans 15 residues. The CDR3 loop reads CASSLGRQNNEKLFF. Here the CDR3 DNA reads TGCGCCAGCAGCTTGGGGCGCCAGAATAATGAAAAACTGTTTTTT.

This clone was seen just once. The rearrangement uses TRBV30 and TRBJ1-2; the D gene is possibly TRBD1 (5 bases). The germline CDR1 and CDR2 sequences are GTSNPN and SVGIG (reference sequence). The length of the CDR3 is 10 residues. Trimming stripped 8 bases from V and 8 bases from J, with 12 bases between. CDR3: CAHGRGGYTF. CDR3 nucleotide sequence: TGTGCCCACGGACGGGGGGGCTACACCTTC.

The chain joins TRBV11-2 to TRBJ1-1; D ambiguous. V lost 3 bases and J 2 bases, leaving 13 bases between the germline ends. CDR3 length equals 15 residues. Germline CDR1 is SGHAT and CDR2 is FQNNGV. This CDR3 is CASSFSKKTNTEAFF. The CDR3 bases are TGTGCCAGCAGCTTTTCAAAGAAGACTAACACTGAAGCTTTCTTT.

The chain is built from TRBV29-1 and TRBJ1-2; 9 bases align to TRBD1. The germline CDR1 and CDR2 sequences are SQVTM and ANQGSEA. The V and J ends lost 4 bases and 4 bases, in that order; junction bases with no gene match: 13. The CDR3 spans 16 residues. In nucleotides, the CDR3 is TGCAGCGTTGGGTGGGGACAGGGTTTTTCGGGCTATGGCTACACCTTC. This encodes CSVGWGQGFSGYGYTF.

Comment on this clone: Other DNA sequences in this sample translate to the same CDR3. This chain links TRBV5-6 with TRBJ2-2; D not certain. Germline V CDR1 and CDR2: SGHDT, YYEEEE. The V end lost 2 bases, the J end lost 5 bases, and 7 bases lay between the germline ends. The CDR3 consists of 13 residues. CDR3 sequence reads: CASSFGRTGELFF. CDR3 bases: TGTGCCAGCAGCTTCGGGCGAACCGGGGAGCTGTTTTTT.

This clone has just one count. Here the CDR3 reads CASRETGLYEQYF. In nucleotides, the CDR3 is TGTGCCAGCAGGGAGACAGGGTTGTACGAGCAGTACTTC. The V gene is TRBV27, the J gene TRBJ2-7, with 7 nucleotides matching TRBD1. The CDR3 has 13 residues. Germline V gene lookup returns CDR1 MNHEY and CDR2 SMNVEV (reference sequence). J lost 4 bases, V lost 6 bases, and 6 bases had no gene match.

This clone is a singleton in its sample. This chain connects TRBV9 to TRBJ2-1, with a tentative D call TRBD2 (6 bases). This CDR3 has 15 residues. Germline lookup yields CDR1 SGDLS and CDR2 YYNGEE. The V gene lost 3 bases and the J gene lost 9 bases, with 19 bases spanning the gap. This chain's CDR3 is CASSATSVPNTEQFF. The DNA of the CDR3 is TGTGCCAGCAGCGCGACTAGTGTCCCCAACACTGAGCAGTTCTTC.

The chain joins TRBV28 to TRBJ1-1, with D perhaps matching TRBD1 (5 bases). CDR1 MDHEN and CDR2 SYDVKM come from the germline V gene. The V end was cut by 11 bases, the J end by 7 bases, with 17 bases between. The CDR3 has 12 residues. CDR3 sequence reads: CAAHPRVGEAFF. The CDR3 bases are TGTGCCGCCCACCCCAGGGTGGGTGAAGCTTTCTTT.

CDR3: CASSYSLITGAYNEQFF. CDR3 sequence (DNA): TGTGCCAGCAGCTACAGTCTAATCACCGGTGCCTACAATGAGCAGTTCTTC. The J gene is TRBJ2-1, the V gene TRBV9; D remains ambiguous. Trimming shortened V by 4 bases and J by 2 bases, and 19 bases separated the two germline ends. Germline V lookup: CDR1 SGDLS, CDR2 YYNGEE. This CDR3 is 17 amino acids long.

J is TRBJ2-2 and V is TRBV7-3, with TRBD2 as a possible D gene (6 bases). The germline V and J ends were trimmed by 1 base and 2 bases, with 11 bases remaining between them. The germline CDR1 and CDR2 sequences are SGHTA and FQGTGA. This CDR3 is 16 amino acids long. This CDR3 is CASSLRVGGNTGELFF. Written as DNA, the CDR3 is TGTGCCAGCAGCTTAAGGGTCGGGGGAAACACCGGGGAGCTGTTTTTT.

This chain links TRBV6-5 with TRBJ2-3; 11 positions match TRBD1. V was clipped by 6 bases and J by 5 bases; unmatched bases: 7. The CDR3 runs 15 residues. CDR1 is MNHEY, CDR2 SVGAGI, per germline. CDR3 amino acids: CASRTGTGGKDTQYF. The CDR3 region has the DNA TGTGCCAGCAGGACAGGGACAGGGGGGAAAGATACGCAGTATTTT.

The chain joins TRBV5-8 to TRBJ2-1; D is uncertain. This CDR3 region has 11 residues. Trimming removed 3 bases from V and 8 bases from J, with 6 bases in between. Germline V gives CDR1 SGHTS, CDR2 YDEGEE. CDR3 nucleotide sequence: TGTGCCAGCAGCTCGCGTGATGAGCAGTTCTTC. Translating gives CASSSRDEQFF.

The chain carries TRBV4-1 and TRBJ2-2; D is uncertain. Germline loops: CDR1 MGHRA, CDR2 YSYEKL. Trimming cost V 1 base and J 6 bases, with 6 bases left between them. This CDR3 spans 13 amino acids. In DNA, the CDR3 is TGCGCCAGCAGCCAAGTCTGGGCCGGGGAGCTGTTTTTT. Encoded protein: CASSQVWAGELFF.

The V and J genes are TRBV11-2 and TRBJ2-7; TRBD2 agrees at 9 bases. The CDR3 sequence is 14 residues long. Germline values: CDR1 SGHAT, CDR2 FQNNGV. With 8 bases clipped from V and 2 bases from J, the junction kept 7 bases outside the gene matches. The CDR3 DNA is TGTGCCAGCGCCAGGGCGGGAGGGCCCTACGAGCAGTACTTC. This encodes CASARAGGPYEQYF. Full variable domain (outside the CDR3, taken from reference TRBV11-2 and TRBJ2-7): EAGVAQSPRYKIIEKRQSVAFWCNPISGHATLYWYQQILGQGPKLLIQFQNNGVVDDSQLPKDRFSAERLKGVDSTLKIQPAKLEDSAVYLCASARAGGPYEQYFGPGTRLTVT.